The clone carrying this T cell receptor (beta chain) was counted once. Sequencing was performed with immunoSEQ multiplex PCR; in TCRdb, only in-frame clones are kept and a portion is missing. Of 95,000 to 150,000 clones in the sample, about 85% are singletons; the top ten hold 5% to 7.5%. The entry originates in a study of blood T cell repertoires in COVID-19. About the research overall: Acute and convalescent COVID-19 samples came from the United States, Italy and Spain.

Sequenced input: peripheral blood. The source is an older man with active or convalescent COVID-19.

CDR3 nucleotide sequence: TGTGCCAGCAGCTTAAGCCCCACAGGGGGTGGGTACAATGAGCAGTTCTTC. It is translated as CASSLSPTGGGYNEQFF. This chain links TRBV7-3 with TRBJ2-1; TRBD1 matches at 8 bases. The germline V gene encodes CDR1 SGHTA and CDR2 FQGTGA. Trimming took 1 base from V and 4 from J; bases not matched to a gene: 9. This CDR3 has 17 residues.